This T cell receptor beta chain was identified during a study of CD8+CD57+ T cells in acquired aplastic anemia. Study information: DNA from sorted CD4+ and CD8+ cells averaged roughly 3.2 ug.

The ends lost 6 bases at V and 5 bases at J; junction bases unmatched: 10. The CDR3 is 16 residues long. CDR1 is SGHTA and CDR2 is FQGNSA in the germline V gene. Patients selected for sequencing had displayed CD8+CD57+ cell expansion by flow cytometry. Acquired aplastic anemia of severe grade affected all patients. Profiles of TCR beta VDJ and CDR3 were generated from a genomic DNA template. TCRdb re-analysed the reads in MiXCR, keeping a single row per CDR3 protein. The sample contains over 250,000 distinct CDR3 sequences, approximately 57% of which appear only once. The source of this sequence is a human donor with aplastic anemia. The genes are TRBV7-2 and TRBJ2-2; TRBD1 aligns across 9 bases. The specimen sequenced was sorted CD4+, CD8+, or CD8+CD57+ T cells (not recorded which) from PBMCs. In nucleotides, the CDR3 is TGTGCCAGCAGTCCCACAGGGGGCATGAGGACCGGGGAGCTGTTTTTT. This codes for CASSPTGGMRTGELFF.